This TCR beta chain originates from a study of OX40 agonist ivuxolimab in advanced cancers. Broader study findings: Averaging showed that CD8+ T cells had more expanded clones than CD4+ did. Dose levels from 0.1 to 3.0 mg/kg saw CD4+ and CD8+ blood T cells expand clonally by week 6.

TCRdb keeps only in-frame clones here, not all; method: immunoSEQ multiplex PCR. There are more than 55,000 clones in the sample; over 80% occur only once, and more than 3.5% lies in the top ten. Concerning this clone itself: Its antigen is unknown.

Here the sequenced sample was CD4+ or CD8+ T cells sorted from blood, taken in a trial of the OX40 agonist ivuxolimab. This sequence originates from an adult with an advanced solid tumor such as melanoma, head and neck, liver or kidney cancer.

CDR3 bases: TGTGCCAGCAGCTTAGTATCTGGTTCCGGGGAGCTGTTTTTT. It yields the protein CASSLVSGSGELFF. The chain recombines TRBV7-6 with TRBJ2-2; D is unresolved. This CDR3 is 14 amino acids long. With 1 base removed from V and 6 bases from J, the gap between germline ends came to 9 bases. The germline V gene encodes CDR1 SGHVS and CDR2 FNYEAQ.